A selection of T cell receptor beta chains follows, all from one sample in a study of T cells in Graves' hyperthyroidism and ophthalmopathy. MiXCR was run by TCRdb on the multiplex PCR reads, yielding one entry per CDR3 protein. The repertoire consists of 620,000 or so distinct CDR3 sequences, with approximately 15% occurring once and the leading ten covering around 13%. Input material: blood. The source is a woman aged 45-65 years with Graves' ophthalmopathy. Each CDR3 is given with its conserved first and last residue. A D gene is named only where the DNA matches it firmly. Clone size is stated in some rows and not others, as once, few, many or a class when expanded.

-,many,TRBV12-3/TRBV12-4,TRBJ1-1,TGTGCCAGCAGTTTAAACCAGGGCGGGGGCACTGAAGCTTTCTTT,CASSLNQGGGTEAFF
TRBD1,-,TRBV27,TRBJ1-5,TGTGCCAGCAGTTACTCAGGGGGAACTCAGCATTTT,CASSYSGGTQHF
-,-,TRBV18,TRBJ2-2,TGTGCCAGCTCCCCTGGCCTAAGGGGCACCGGGGAGCTGTTTTTT,CASSPGLRGTGELFF
-,few,TRBV5-1,TRBJ2-7,TGCGCCAGCAGACTGAACAGGGATTCGTCCTACGAGCAGTACTTC,CASRLNRDSSYEQYF
-,many,TRBV7-8,TRBJ1-1,TGTGCCAGCAGCTGGGACGGACCAAACACTGAAGCTTTCTTT,CASSWDGPNTEAFF
TRBD2,many,TRBV4-2,TRBJ2-7,TGTGCCAGCAGCCAGGCTAGCGGTGGAACCTACGAGCAGTACTTC,CASSQASGGTYEQYF
TRBD2,few,TRBV6-1,TRBJ2-4,TGTGCCAGCAGTCAAGGTCTGGGGGGGTTTCAGTACTTC,CASSQGLGGFQYF
TRBD1,-,TRBV19,TRBJ2-1,TGTGCCAGTAGTATAGCGGACAGGGTACTCAACAATGAGCAGTTCTTC,CASSIADRVLNNEQFF
-,many,TRBV2,TRBJ1-1,TGTGCCAGCAGTTTAGACAGCTTATACACTGAAGCTTTCTTT,CASSLDSLYTEAFF
TRBD1,many,TRBV20-1,TRBJ2-2,TGCAGTGCTAGGGGACAGGTAGTCACCGGGGAGCTGTTTTTT,CSARGQVVTGELFF
TRBD2,many,TRBV20-1,TRBJ2-7,TGCAGTGCTAGCCGGACTAGCGGCTACGAGCAGTACTTC,CSASRTSGYEQYF
TRBD1,-,TRBV28,TRBJ1-2,TGTGCCAGCAGTTTAGTGCCAGGGGGGTATGGCTACACCTTC,CASSLVPGGYGYTF
-,many,TRBV2,TRBJ2-5,TGTGCCAGCAGTGCAGGACACTACCAAGAGACCCAGTACTTC,CASSAGHYQETQYF
TRBD1,many,TRBV30,TRBJ1-5,TGTGCCTGGAGTGTGGCCCTCGGGACAGTGAGCAATCAGCCCCAGCATTTT,CAWSVALGTVSNQPQHF
TRBD2,-,TRBV19,TRBJ2-1,TGTGCCAGTAGTATTTCTAGCGGGTCACACAATGAGCAGTTCTTC,CASSISSGSHNEQFF
-,many,TRBV5-1,TRBJ1-1,TGCGCCAGCAACCCGGCGGGGGGGCTGGGCACTGAAGCTTTCTTT,CASNPAGGLGTEAFF
-,-,TRBV20-1,TRBJ1-3,TGCAGTGCTAGAATAGGACAGCGGTCTGGAAACACCATATATTTT,CSARIGQRSGNTIYF
-,many,TRBV2,TRBJ1-1,TGTGCCAGCAGTGAAGAGTTTGGAGGTGAAGCTTTCTTT,CASSEEFGGEAFF
-,-,TRBV12-5,TRBJ1-1,TGTGCTAGTGAGGGGTTTAGGCAGGGGGCTTTCTTT,CASEGFRQGAFF
-,many,TRBV7-6,TRBJ1-1,TGTGCCAGCAGCTTTGACACGAACACTGAAGCTTTCTTT,CASSFDTNTEAFF
-,few,TRBV19,TRBJ2-3,TGTGCCAGTAGAAAAGGTGGCCTCACAGATACGCAGTATTTT,CASRKGGLTDTQYF
TRBD1,many,TRBV2,TRBJ1-4,TGTGCCAGCAGGGGGACAGGGGTCCCTAATGAAAAACTGTTTTTT,CASRGTGVPNEKLFF
-,many,TRBV6-1,TRBJ2-7,TGTGCCAGCAACCCCCGGCGCCCTTCTACAGGTGCCTTCCCCTACGAGCAGTACTTC,CASNPRRPSTGAFPYEQYF
TRBD1,few,TRBV19,TRBJ2-7,TGTGCCAGCAGGACCGGACAGGGGAACTACGAGCAGTACTTC,CASRTGQGNYEQYF
-,many,TRBV9,TRBJ2-7,TGTGCCAGCAGCGGGTCGCCCCAGGGATACGAGCAGTACTTC,CASSGSPQGYEQYF
TRBD2,once,TRBV7-7,TRBJ2-3,TGTGCTAGCAGCCAAACTAGCGGGAGAACAGATACGCAGTGTTTT,CASSQTSGRTDTQCF
TRBD2,many,TRBV6-1,TRBJ2-7,TGTGCCAGCAGTAGACTAGCCTCCGACGAGCAGTACTTC,CASSRLASDEQYF
TRBD1,many,TRBV2,TRBJ1-5,TGTGCCAGCACGGTTGACAGGGACAATCAGCCCCAGCATTTT,CASTVDRDNQPQHF
-,many,TRBV6-1,TRBJ1-1,TGTGCCAGCAGTGAACAACAGGGTTTAGTTTGGGGAGCTTTCTTT,CASSEQQGLVWGAFF
TRBD2,many,TRBV5-6,TRBJ2-7,TGTGCCAGCGGCCAGACTAGCGGGAAATACGAGCAGTACTTC,CASGQTSGKYEQYF
-,many,TRBV7-2,TRBJ2-7,TGTGCCAGCAGCTTAGGGGGGGCATTTTTGTACGAGCAGTACTTC,CASSLGGAFLYEQYF
TRBD2,-,TRBV19,TRBJ2-1,TGTGCCAGTATCAAGGGGACTAGCGGGAGCAATGAGCAGTTCTTC,CASIKGTSGSNEQFF
TRBD1,once,TRBV20-1,TRBJ2-7,TGCAGTGCCCAGGGGGCAGGGGGCGGTTACGAGCAGTACTTC,CSAQGAGGGYEQYF
-,many,TRBV6-2/TRBV6-3,TRBJ2-3,TGTGCCAGCAGCTCCCTCGTCGCTGGCGCAGATACGCAGTATTTT,CASSSLVAGADTQYF
-,-,TRBV5-1,TRBJ2-7,TGCGCCAGCAGGCAAAAATCAGGGTTTTCCGAGCAGTACTTC,CASRQKSGFSEQYF
TRBD1,many,TRBV12-3/TRBV12-4,TRBJ2-1,TGTGCCAGCAGTTTTTCACAGGGGCTAACACAGAATGAGCAGTTCTTC,CASSFSQGLTQNEQFF